The 28 T cell receptor beta chains given below trace back to one sample, sequenced in a study of cytomegalovirus exposure and HLA in healthy donors. Vbeta (60) and Jbeta (13) primers were used in the PCR. Profiled with immunoSEQ multiplex PCR; TCRdb holds only in-frame clones, not every one. The data show 200,000 to 250,000 clones, with about three quarters seen just once and around 1.7% held by the top ten. Sequencing was performed on PBMCs. These receptors came from a man aged 18 to 35 in good health and CMV-seronegative.

The genes are TRBV9 and TRBJ2-3; 8 positions agree with TRBD2. CDR1 and CDR2 from the germline V gene are SGDLS and YYNGEE. The CDR3 loop spans 17 amino acids. The trim removed 2 bases at V and 3 bases at J, leaving 11 bases unmatched. CDR3 sequence (DNA): TGTGCCAGCAGCGTGACCGTCGGGGGGGTCCTTACAGATACGCAGTATTTT. This translates into CASSVTVGGVLTDTQYF. The full variable domain, completed using reference TRBV9 and TRBJ2-3, is DSGVTQTPKHLITATGQRVTLRCSPRSGDLSVYWYQQSLDQGLQFLIQYYNGEERAKGNILERFSAQQFPDLHSELNLSSLELGDSALYFCASSVTVGGVLTDTQYFGPGTRLTVL.

A single count supports this clone. The chain uses TRBV28 and TRBJ2-3; possible D gene TRBD2, 6 bases. The V gene's germline CDR1 is MDHEN and CDR2 SYDVKM. This CDR3 spans 13 amino acids. V lost 6 bases to trimming and J lost 0 bases, with 7 bases between them. The CDR3 DNA reads as TGTGCCAGCAGAAGCGGGAGCACAGATACGCAGTATTTT. Residues: CASRSGSTDTQYF.

V usage is TRBV6-6 and J usage is TRBJ1-1; a possible D gene is TRBD1 (5 bases). This CDR3 region has 14 residues. Trimming removed 2 bases at V and 3 bases at J, with 10 bases between. Germline CDR1 MNHNY, CDR2 SVGAGI (reference sequence). This CDR3 reads CASSYGQWDTEAFF. The CDR3 nucleotides read TGTGCCAGCAGTTACGGACAATGGGACACTGAAGCTTTCTTT.

This rearrangement joins TRBV7-9 to TRBJ1-6; 8 bases fit TRBD1. V shed 2 bases, J shed 7 bases, and the junction held 1 base outside the gene matches. Germline CDR1 SEHNR, CDR2 FQNEAQ (reference sequence). The CDR3 has 14 amino acids. This chain's CDR3 is CASSLRQGNSPLHF. For the CDR3, the DNA is TGTGCCAGCAGCTTACGACAGGGGAATTCACCCCTCCACTTT.

This clone was observed once. This sequence joins TRBV19 and TRBJ2-1, with 12 bases aligning to TRBD2. The CDR3 has 15 residues. Looked up from germline, CDR1 is LNHDA and CDR2 is SQIVND (reference sequence). The V segment lost 6 bases and the J segment 2 bases; nucleotides outside the gene matches: 2. CDR3 DNA sequence: TGTGCCAGTAGGAGGACTAGCGGGGCCTACAATGAGCAGTTCTTC. Translating gives CASRRTSGAYNEQFF.

This chain connects TRBV6-5 to TRBJ1-1, with D perhaps matching TRBD1 (5 bases). CDR1 is MNHEY and CDR2 is SVGAGI in the germline V gene. The CDR3 length is 15 residues. V lost 0 bases to trimming and J lost 5 bases, with 13 bases between them. CDR3 in amino acids: CASSYSSSGVTEAFF. The CDR3 DNA sequence: TGTGCCAGCAGTTACTCGAGTTCGGGGGTAACTGAAGCTTTCTTT.

This chain joins TRBV11-3 and TRBJ1-2; D is uncertain. Germline-derived CDR1 and CDR2 are SGHNT and YENEEA. With 0 bases removed from V and 2 bases from J, the gap between germline ends came to 4 bases. CDR3 length equals 13 residues. For the CDR3, the DNA is TGTGCCAGCAGCTTAGACGGGAACTATGGCTACACCTTC. Translated: CASSLDGNYGYTF.

This sequence joins TRBV6-5 and TRBJ1-4; TRBD1 agrees at 7 bases. The CDR3 runs to 15 residues. V was clipped by 2 bases and J by 7 bases; unmatched bases: 7. CDR1 is MNHEY and CDR2 is SVGAGI in the germline V gene. The CDR3 loop is CASSYTWDSFEKLFF. CDR3 in DNA: TGTGCCAGCAGTTACACTTGGGACAGTTTTGAAAAACTGTTTTTT.

This chain joins TRBV28 and TRBJ2-1; TRBD2 agrees at 9 bases. Trimming took 3 bases from V and 9 from J; bases not matched to a gene: 12. There are 16 residues in the CDR3. Per the germline V gene, CDR1 is MDHEN and CDR2 is SYDVKM. The CDR3 sequence: CASSFSPSGEVREQFF. CDR3 nucleotides: TGTGCCAGCAGTTTTAGTCCTAGCGGGGAGGTTCGTGAGCAGTTCTTC.

This chain joins TRBV5-1 and TRBJ2-7; tentatively, D is TRBD2 (5 bases). Germline V lookup: CDR1 SGHRS, CDR2 YFSETQ. Trimming took off 0 bases at V and 5 bases at J, with 12 bases between the two ends. The CDR3 sequence is 14 residues long. CDR3 nucleotide sequence: TGCGCCAGCAGCTTGGGAGGACTCCAGGACGAGCAGTACTTC. This encodes CASSLGGLQDEQYF.

This chain joins TRBV28 and TRBJ2-1; TRBD1 matches 10 bases. The CDR3 extends over 16 amino acids. In germline, CDR1 is MDHEN, CDR2 SYDVKM. The junction had 9 bases not matched to a gene; V was cut back by 5 bases and J by 5 bases. CDR3: CASSPTGTGADNEQFF. For the CDR3, the DNA is TGTGCCAGCAGTCCAACCGGGACAGGGGCCGACAATGAGCAGTTCTTC.

The rearrangement joins TRBV9 to TRBJ1-4; 10 positions agree with TRBD1. Trimming at V came to 3 bases and at J to 6 bases, leaving 14 bases not matched to a gene. This CDR3 is built from 18 residues. CDR1 and CDR2 from the germline V gene are SGDLS and YYNGEE. DNA of the CDR3: TGTGCCAGCAGCGCCCTCCCGGGACAGGGGAGTGTGGATGAAAAACTGTTTTTT. Translation gives CASSALPGQGSVDEKLFF.

The V gene is TRBV6-5, the J gene TRBJ1-4; D remains unclear. This CDR3 has 13 amino acids. CDR1 and CDR2 (germline): MNHEY, SVGAGI. V dropped 8 bases and J dropped 4 bases, with 11 bases sitting between them. The CDR3: CASANPGNEKLFF. CDR3 nucleotide sequence: TGTGCCAGCGCTAACCCGGGTAATGAAAAACTGTTTTTT.

V gene TRBV4-2 combines with J gene TRBJ2-1, with D possibly matching TRBD2 (5 bases). Germline V CDR1 and CDR2: LGHNA, YNFKEQ. This CDR3 contains 15 residues. Trimming removed 4 bases from V and 0 bases from J, with 10 bases in between. In DNA, the CDR3 is TGTGCCAGCAGCCGAGGACTTATCTCCTACAATGAGCAGTTCTTC. Translated: CASSRGLISYNEQFF.

The chain employs TRBV7-2 and TRBJ2-7, with TRBD2 matching 12 bases. The length of the CDR3 is 17 residues. Germline lookup yields CDR1 SGHTA and CDR2 FQGNSA. Trimming took 6 bases from V and 0 from J; bases not matched to a gene: 9. CDR3 region: CASSLLAGGFSSYEQYF. The CDR3 DNA reads as TGTGCCAGCAGTCTACTAGCGGGGGGCTTCAGCTCCTACGAGCAGTACTTC.

This chain uses TRBV4-3 with TRBJ2-5, with a tentative D call TRBD2 (5 bases). The DNA end favors TRBJ2-7, so the J call may be wrong. CDR1 is LGHNA and CDR2 is YSLEER in the germline V gene. The CDR3 is made up of 16 amino acids. Here the CDR3 reads CASSQGAASGTYEQYF. In DNA form, the CDR3 reads TGCGCCAGCAGCCAAGGCGCGGCCTCGGGAACCTACGAGCAGTACTTC.

The sample holds one count of this clone. The rearrangement links TRBV7-2 to TRBJ2-3, with 9 bases aligning to TRBD2. Germline lookup yields CDR1 SGHTA and CDR2 FQGNSA. The CDR3 spans 18 residues. The trim removed 2 bases at V and 5 bases at J, leaving 14 bases unmatched. CDR3 sequence (DNA): TGTGCCAGCAGCTTAACCTTCATTCCGGGACTAGCAGGAGATACGCAGTATTTT. It translates to CASSLTFIPGLAGDTQYF.

This sequence joins TRBV29-1 and TRBJ2-7; 7 nucleotides match TRBD1. This CDR3 has 15 residues. V shed 0 bases and J 3 bases; nucleotides not matched to a gene: 8. Per germline, CDR1 SQVTM and CDR2 ANQGSEA. DNA of the CDR3: TGCAGCGTTGAAGATAGCCGGGACAGCCACTACGAGCAGTACTTC. Amino acid sequence: CSVEDSRDSHYEQYF.

The chain joins TRBV7-3 to TRBJ2-7; 10 bases line up with TRBD1. V trimming: 6 bases; J trimming: 3 bases; junction bases outside the gene matches: 5. This CDR3 is built from 14 residues. CDR1 and CDR2 from the germline V gene are SGHTA and FQGTGA. In nucleotides, the CDR3 is TGTGCCAGCAGTTTGACAGGGGGCGACTACGAGCAGTACTTC. Translating gives CASSLTGGDYEQYF.

The chain uses TRBV27 and TRBJ1-2; no firm D call. Germline CDR1 and CDR2: MNHEY and SMNVEV (reference sequence). The CDR3 has 15 amino acids. V lost 5 bases, J lost 4 bases, and 17 bases lay in between. CDR3 sequence reads: CASSQNPPFLYGYTF. Written as DNA, the CDR3 is TGTGCCAGCAGTCAGAATCCCCCCTTCCTCTATGGCTACACCTTC.

This CDR3 reads CAWSTGTVADSNQPQHF. The CDR3 DNA sequence: TGTGCCTGGAGTACAGGGACAGTTGCTGATAGCAATCAGCCCCAGCATTTT. The chain has TRBV30 and TRBJ1-5, with 7 bases lining up with TRBD1. With 2 bases clipped from V and 0 bases from J, the junction kept 10 bases outside the gene matches. Germline CDR1 GTSNPN, CDR2 SVGIG (reference sequence). This CDR3 contains 17 residues. Drawing the rest from reference TRBV30 and TRBJ1-5, the complete variable domain is SQTIHQWPATLVQPVGSPLSLECTVEGTSNPNLYWYRQAAGRGLQLLFYSVGIGQISSEVPQNLSASRPQDRQFILSSKKLLLSDSGFYLCAWSTGTVADSNQPQHFGDGTRLSIL.

This sequence joins TRBV21-1 and TRBJ2-5; TRBD1, the table's D call, lacks a check against the DNA. TRBV21-1 is listed as a pseudogene. The CDR3 has 15 residues. The CDR3 loop is CASTRKYRGQETQYF. CDR3 bases: TGTGCCAGCACCCGCAAGTACAGGGGGCAAGAGACCCAGTACTTC.

The chain recombines TRBV11-3 with TRBJ2-7; 9 bases are shared with TRBD1. Losses at the gene ends were 1 base for V and 4 bases for J; bases not matched to a gene: 5. The V gene's germline CDR1 is SGHNT and CDR2 YENEEA. This CDR3 comprises 15 residues. The CDR3 loop reads CASSLGGQGIYEQYF. In nucleotides, the CDR3 is TGTGCCAGCAGCTTAGGGGGACAGGGCATTTACGAGCAGTACTTC. Full variable domain (missing parts from reference TRBV11-3 and TRBJ2-7): EAGVVQSPRYKIIEKKQPVAFWCNPISGHNTLYWYLQNLGQGPELLIRYENEEAVDDSQLPKDRFSAERLKGVDSTLKIQPAELGDSAVYLCASSLGGQGIYEQYFGPGTRLTVT.

The gene calls are TRBV11-2 and TRBJ2-1, with 9 bases lining up with TRBD2. Trimming removed 1 base from V and 7 bases from J; junction bases left unmatched: 8. Germline V CDR1 and CDR2: SGHAT, FQNNGV. The CDR3 contains 16 residues. In DNA form, the CDR3 reads TGTGCCAGCAGCTTAGTGGGTAGCGGGGGAAGGAATGAGCAGTTCTTC. Translated: CASSLVGSGGRNEQFF.

J is TRBJ2-7 and V is TRBV28; 9 nucleotides line up with TRBD2. Germline lookup yields CDR1 MDHEN and CDR2 SYDVKM. V lost 0 bases, J lost 6 bases, and 12 bases stayed unmatched. The CDR3 covers 17 residues. This CDR3 is CASSLWPPIAGVAEQYF. DNA for the CDR3: TGTGCCAGCAGTTTATGGCCCCCAATAGCGGGAGTGGCCGAGCAGTACTTC. The complete variable domain, with remaining parts taken from reference TRBV28 and TRBJ2-7, reads DVKVTQSSRYLVKRTGEKVFLECVQDMDHENMFWYRQDPGLGLRLIYFSYDVKMKEKGDIPEGYSVSREKKERFSLILESASTNQTSMYLCASSLWPPIAGVAEQYFGPGTRLTVT.

For this clone: One end of the junction is discordant with germline, which a read error may explain. The gene calls are TRBV7-9 and TRBJ2-1; TRBD2 agrees at 8 bases. This CDR3 is built from 15 residues. The germline gives CDR1 SEHNR, CDR2 FQNEAQ (reference sequence). The CDR3 DNA sequence: TGTTCCAGCAGCTCCCGGGAGGGGGGTAACAATGAGCAGTTCTTC. It encodes CSSSSREGGNNEQFF.

V and J are TRBV28 and TRBJ2-1; D might be TRBD2 (6 bases). CDR1 and CDR2 (germline): MDHEN, SYDVKM. Trimming took off 5 bases at V and 7 bases at J, with 18 bases between the two ends. This CDR3 is built from 15 residues. CDR3 protein: CASSARLVHLNEQFF. The CDR3 bases are TGTGCCAGCAGTGCCCGACTAGTCCATCTGAATGAGCAGTTCTTC.

The V call is TRBV7-6, the J call TRBJ2-2, with D possibly matching TRBD1 (6 bases). Germline V lookup: CDR1 SGHVS, CDR2 FNYEAQ. Trimming took 4 bases from V and 1 from J, leaving 10 bases between them. CDR3 length equals 15 residues. CDR3 DNA: TGTGCCAGCAGCTCCGGGACATTGAACACCGGGGAGCTGTTTTTT. Translating it yields CASSSGTLNTGELFF.